This T cell receptor (beta chain) was identified in a study of CD8 T cells in ankylosing spondylitis. Study-wide points: Reportedly, significant enrichment of disease-linked clones occurred in matched ankylosing spondylitis synovial fluid. Researchers report that disease-linked clones proved CD8+ and relatively rare in peripheral blood.

Each CDR3 protein gets one entry after TCRdb re-called the 5' RACE reads with MiXCR. The sample has approximately 180,000 distinct CDR3 sequences; 15% to 20% are singletons. Notes on this clonotype: The antigen is not known.

The length of the CDR3 is 16 residues. The ends were cut back, 1 base at V and 1 base at J, with 13 bases in the middle. Germline V CDR1 and CDR2: LGHNA, YSLEER. This sequence joins TRBV4-3 and TRBJ1-2; D not certain. This receptor was obtained from a male donor aged 5-29 years with ankylosing spondylitis or in good health (not recorded which). The specimen sequenced was blood, either unsorted or a sorted T cell fraction (not recorded which). The CDR3 DNA is TGCGCCAGCAGCCAAGGAACAACTAGCCTTAACTATGGCTACACCTTC. Protein product: CASSQGTTSLNYGYTF.